A single sample gave rise to the 3 T cell receptor beta chains below, sequenced in a study of blood T cell repertoires in COVID-19. Clones were sequenced by immunoSEQ multiplex PCR, and TCRdb holds only the in-frame ones, with some missing. The sample includes under 300,000 clones, under 85% seen only once; the top ten take roughly 1.9%. The sequenced sample was peripheral blood. Receptor source: a man aged 25-45 years who had recovered from COVID-19.

This clone was seen once. The rearrangement joins TRBV3-1 (or the pseudogene TRBV3-2) to TRBJ1-2; D is possibly TRBD1 (6 bases). V lost 5 bases and J lost 3, with 10 bases in between. Germline V gene lookup returns CDR1 LGHDT and CDR2 YNNKEL (reference sequence). The CDR3 consists of 13 residues. This chain's CDR3 is CASSSDSYYGYTF. The CDR3 DNA follows: TGTGCCAGCAGCTCGGACAGTTACTATGGCTACACCTTC.

The J gene is TRBJ1-1, the V gene TRBV2; TRBD1 matches 7 bases. The V and J ends lost 2 bases and 0 bases, in that order; junction bases with no gene match: 6. The germline V gene encodes CDR1 SNHLY and CDR2 FYNNEI. The CDR3 length is 16 residues. CDR3 nucleotides: TGTGCCAGCAGTGAATCAACGGACAGGATGAACACTGAAGCTTTCTTT. The encoded protein is CASSESTDRMNTEAFF.

The chain employs TRBV6-5 and TRBJ1-3; D is uncertain. The CDR3 length is 15 residues. Trimming pared 6 bases from V and 0 bases from J, leaving 12 bases between. The germline gives CDR1 MNHEY, CDR2 SVGAGI. CDR3 sequence: CASSPALDSGNTIYF. For the CDR3, the DNA is TGTGCCAGCAGCCCCGCCTTAGACTCTGGAAACACCATATATTTT.